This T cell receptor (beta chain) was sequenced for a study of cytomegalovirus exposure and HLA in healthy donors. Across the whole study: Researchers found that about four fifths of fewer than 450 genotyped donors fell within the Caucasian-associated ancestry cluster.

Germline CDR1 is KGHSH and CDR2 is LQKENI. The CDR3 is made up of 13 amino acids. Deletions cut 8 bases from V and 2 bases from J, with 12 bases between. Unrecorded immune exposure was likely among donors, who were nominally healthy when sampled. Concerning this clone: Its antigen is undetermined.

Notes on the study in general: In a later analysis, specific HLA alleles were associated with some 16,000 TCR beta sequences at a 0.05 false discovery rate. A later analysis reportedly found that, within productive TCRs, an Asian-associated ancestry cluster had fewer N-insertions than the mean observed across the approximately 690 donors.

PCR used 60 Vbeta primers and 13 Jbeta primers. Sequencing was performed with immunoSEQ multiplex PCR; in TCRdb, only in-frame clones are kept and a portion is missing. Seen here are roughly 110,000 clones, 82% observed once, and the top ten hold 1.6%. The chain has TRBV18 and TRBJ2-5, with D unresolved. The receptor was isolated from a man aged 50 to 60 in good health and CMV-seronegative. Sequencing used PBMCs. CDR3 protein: CASTLERQETQYF. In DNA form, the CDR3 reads TGTGCCAGCACACTCGAGAGGCAAGAGACCCAGTACTTC.